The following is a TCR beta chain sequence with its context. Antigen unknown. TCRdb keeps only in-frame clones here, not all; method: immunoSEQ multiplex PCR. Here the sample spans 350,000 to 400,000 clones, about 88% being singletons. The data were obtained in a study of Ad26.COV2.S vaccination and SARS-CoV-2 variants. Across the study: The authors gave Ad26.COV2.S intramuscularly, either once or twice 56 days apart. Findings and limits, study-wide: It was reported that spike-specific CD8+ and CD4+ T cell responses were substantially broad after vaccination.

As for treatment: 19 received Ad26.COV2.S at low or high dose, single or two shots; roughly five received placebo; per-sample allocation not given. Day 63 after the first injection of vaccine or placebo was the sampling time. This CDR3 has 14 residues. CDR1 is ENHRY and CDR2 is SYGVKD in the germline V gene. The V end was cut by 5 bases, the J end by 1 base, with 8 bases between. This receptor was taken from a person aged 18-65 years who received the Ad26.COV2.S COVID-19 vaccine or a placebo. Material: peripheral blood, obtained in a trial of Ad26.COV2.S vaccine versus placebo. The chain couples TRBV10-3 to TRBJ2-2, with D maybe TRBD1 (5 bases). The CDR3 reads CAISTDRNTGELFF. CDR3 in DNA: TGTGCCATCAGTACCGACAGGAACACCGGGGAGCTGTTTTTT.